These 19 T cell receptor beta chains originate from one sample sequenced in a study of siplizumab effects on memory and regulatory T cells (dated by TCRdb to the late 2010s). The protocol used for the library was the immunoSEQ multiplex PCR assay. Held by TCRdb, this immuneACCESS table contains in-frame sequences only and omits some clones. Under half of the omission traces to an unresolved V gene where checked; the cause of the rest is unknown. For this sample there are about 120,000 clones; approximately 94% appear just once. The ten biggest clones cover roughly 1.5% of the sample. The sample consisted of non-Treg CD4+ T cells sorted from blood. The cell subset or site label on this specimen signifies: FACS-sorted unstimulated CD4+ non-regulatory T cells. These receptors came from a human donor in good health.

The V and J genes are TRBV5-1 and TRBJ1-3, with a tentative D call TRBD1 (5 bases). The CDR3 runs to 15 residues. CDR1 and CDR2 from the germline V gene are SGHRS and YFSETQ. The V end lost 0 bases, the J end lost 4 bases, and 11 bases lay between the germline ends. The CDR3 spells CASSLEAGKGNTIYF. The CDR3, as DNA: TGCGCCAGCAGCTTGGAGGCAGGGAAAGGAAACACCATATATTTT. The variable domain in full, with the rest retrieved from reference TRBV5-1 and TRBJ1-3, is KAGVTQTPRYLIKTRGQQVTLSCSPISGHRSVSWYQQTPGQGLQFLFEYFSETQRNKGNFPGRFSGRQFSNSRSEMNVSTLELGDSALYLCASSLEAGKGNTIYFGEGSWLTVV.

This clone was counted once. The CDR3 DNA reads as TGTGCCAGCAGCTTACAGGCTAGCACGGATGAGCAGTTCTTC. Amino acids: CASSLQASTDEQFF. The chain combines TRBV7-8 with TRBJ2-1; possibly TRBD2 for D (5 bases). The germline V gene encodes CDR1 SGHVS and CDR2 FQNEAQ. Trimming took off 2 bases at V and 8 bases at J, with 13 bases between the two ends. CDR3 length: 14 amino acids. Filled out from reference TRBV7-8 and TRBJ2-1, the complete variable domain reads GAGVSQSPRYKVAKRGQDVALRCDPISGHVSLFWYQQALGQGPEFLTYFQNEAQLDKSGLPSDRFFAERPEGSVSTLKIQRTQQEDSAVYLCASSLQASTDEQFFGPGTRLTVL.

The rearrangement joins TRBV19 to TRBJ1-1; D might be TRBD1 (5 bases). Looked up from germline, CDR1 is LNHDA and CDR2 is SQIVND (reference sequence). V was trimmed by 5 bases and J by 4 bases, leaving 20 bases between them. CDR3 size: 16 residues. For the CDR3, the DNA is TGTGCCAGTAGTCCGGGACTGAGTAACCTGGGCACTGAAGCTTTCTTT. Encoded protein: CASSPGLSNLGTEAFF.

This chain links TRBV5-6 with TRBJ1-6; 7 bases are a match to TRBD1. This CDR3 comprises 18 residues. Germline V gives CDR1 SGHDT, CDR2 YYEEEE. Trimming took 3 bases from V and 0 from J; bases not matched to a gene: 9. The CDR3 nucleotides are TGTGCCAGCAGCTCCCAACCGGGACAGTTCTCCTATAATTCACCCCTCCACTTT. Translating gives CASSSQPGQFSYNSPLHF.

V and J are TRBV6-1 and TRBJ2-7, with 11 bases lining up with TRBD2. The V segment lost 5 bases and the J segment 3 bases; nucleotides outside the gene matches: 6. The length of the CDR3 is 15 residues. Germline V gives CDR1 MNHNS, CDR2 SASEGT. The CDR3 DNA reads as TGTGCCAGCAGTCAACTAGCGGGAGCGGACTACGAGCAGTACTTC. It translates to CASSQLAGADYEQYF.

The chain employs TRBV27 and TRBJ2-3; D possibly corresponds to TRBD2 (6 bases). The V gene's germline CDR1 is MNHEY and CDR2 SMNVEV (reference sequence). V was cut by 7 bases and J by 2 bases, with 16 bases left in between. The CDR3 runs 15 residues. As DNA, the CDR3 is TGTGCCAGCATACGGGGAGGACTACACACAGATACGCAGTATTTT. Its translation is CASIRGGLHTDTQYF.

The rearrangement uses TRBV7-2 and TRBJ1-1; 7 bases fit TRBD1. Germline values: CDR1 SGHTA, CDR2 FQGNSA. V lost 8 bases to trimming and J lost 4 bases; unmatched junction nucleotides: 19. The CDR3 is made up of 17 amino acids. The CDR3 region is CASGGQIPVRGGTEAFF. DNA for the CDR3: TGTGCCAGCGGGGGACAGATACCGGTGAGGGGTGGCACTGAAGCTTTCTTT.

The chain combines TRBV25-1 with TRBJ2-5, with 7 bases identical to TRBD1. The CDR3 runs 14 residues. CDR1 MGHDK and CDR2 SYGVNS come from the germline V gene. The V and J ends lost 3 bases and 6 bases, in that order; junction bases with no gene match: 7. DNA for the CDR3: TGTGCCAGCAGTGACCTCGACAGGGCCAAGACCCAGTACTTC. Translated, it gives CASSDLDRAKTQYF.

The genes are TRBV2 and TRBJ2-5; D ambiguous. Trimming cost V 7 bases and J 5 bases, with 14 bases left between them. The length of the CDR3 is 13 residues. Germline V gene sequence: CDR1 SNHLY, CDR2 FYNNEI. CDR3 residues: CASKARSLETQYF. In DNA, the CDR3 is TGTGCCAGCAAAGCGAGGTCGTTGGAGACCCAGTACTTC.

CDR3 amino acids: CASSLGLQGIVYEQYF. The CDR3 nucleotides read TGTGCCAGCAGCTTGGGGCTTCAGGGCATAGTCTACGAGCAGTACTTC. The chain has TRBV5-5 and TRBJ2-7, with D maybe TRBD1 (5 bases). Germline CDR1 reads SGHKS; CDR2 reads YYEKEE (reference sequence). CDR3 size: 16 residues. V shed 0 bases and J shed 3 bases, with 16 bases lying between them.

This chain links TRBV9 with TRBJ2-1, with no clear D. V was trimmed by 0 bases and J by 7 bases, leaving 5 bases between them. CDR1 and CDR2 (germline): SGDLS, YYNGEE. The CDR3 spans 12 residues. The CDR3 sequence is CASSVDLNEQFF. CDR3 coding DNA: TGTGCCAGCAGCGTAGATTTAAATGAGCAGTTCTTC.

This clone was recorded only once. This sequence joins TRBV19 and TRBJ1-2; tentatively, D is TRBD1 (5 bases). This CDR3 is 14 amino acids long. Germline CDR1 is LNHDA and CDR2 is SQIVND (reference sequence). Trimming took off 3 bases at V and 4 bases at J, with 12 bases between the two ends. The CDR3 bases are TGTGCCAGTAGTATTACATCGGGGCGCTATGGCTACACCTTC. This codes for CASSITSGRYGYTF.

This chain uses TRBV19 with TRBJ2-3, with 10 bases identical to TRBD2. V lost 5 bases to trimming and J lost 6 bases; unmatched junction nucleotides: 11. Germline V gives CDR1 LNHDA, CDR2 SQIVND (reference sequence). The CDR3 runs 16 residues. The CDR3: CASSGLAGEEGDTQYF. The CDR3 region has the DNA TGTGCCAGTAGTGGGCTAGCGGGAGAGGAAGGGGATACGCAGTATTTT.

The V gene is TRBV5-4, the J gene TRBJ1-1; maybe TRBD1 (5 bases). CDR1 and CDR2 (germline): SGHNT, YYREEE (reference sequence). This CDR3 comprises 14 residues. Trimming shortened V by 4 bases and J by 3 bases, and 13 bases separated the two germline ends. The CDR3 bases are TGTGCCAGCAGCCGTGTGGGGGAAGACACTGAAGCTTTCTTT. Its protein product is CASSRVGEDTEAFF.

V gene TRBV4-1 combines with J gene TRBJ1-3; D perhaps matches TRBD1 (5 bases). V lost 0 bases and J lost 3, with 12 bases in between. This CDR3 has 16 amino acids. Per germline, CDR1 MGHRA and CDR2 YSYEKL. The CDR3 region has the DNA TGCGCCAGCAGCCAAGATCGGGCAGGGCTTGGAAACACCATATATTTT. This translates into CASSQDRAGLGNTIYF.

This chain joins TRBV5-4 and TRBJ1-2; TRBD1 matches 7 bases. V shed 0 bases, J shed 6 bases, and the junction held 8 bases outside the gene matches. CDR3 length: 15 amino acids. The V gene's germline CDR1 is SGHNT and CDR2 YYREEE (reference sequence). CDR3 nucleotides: TGTGCCAGCAGCTTGGGGACAGGCAAATGGGATGGCTACACCTTC. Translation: CASSLGTGKWDGYTF.

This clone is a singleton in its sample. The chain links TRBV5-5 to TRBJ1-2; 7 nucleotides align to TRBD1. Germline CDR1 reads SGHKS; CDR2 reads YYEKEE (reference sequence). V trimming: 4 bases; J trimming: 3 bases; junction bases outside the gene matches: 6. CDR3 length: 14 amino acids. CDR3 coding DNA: TGTGCCAGCAGCCCCCCGACAGGGTACTATGGCTACACCTTC. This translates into CASSPPTGYYGYTF.

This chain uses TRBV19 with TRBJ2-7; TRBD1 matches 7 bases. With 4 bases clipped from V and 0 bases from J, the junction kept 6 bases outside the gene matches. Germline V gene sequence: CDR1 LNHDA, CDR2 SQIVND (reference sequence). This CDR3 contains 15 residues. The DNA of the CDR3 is TGTGCCAGTAGTACAGGACAGGTCAGCTCCTACGAGCAGTACTTC. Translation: CASSTGQVSSYEQYF.

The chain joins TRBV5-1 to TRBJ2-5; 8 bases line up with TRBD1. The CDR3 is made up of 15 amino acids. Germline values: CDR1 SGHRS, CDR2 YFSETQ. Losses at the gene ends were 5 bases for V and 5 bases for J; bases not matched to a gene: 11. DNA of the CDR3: TGCGCCAGCAGAAACAGGGGGAACCCTCGTGAGACCCAGTACTTC. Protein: CASRNRGNPRETQYF.